The 16 T cell receptor beta chains presented below share a single source sample, sequenced in a study of blood T cell repertoires in COVID-19. TCRdb's table, derived via immunoSEQ multiplex PCR, lists solely in-frame clones and lacks some. The table has a few hundred thousand clones, roughly 84% seen once; the top ten hold around 2.9%. The specimen was peripheral blood. Receptor source: a woman younger than 35 with acute or convalescent COVID-19.

This chain uses TRBV12-3 or TRBV12-4 with TRBJ1-1; tentative D call: TRBD1 (5 bases). The CDR3 loop spans 11 amino acids. The V gene lost 2 bases and the J gene lost 10 bases, with 8 bases spanning the gap. CDR3 sequence: CASSLRQSAFF. In nucleotides, the CDR3 is TGTGCCAGCAGTTTACGACAGTCAGCTTTCTTT.

The chain carries TRBV10-2 and TRBJ2-5, with D unclear. V lost 2 bases and J lost 2, with 3 bases in between. Germline V gene lookup returns CDR1 WSHSY and CDR2 SAAADI. CDR3 length: 12 amino acids. This chain's CDR3 is CASSEAQETQYF. DNA for the CDR3: TGCGCCAGCAGTGAGGCGCAAGAGACCCAGTACTTC.

This clone was seen a single time. The rearrangement uses TRBV19 and TRBJ1-6; the match to TRBD1 covers 9 bases. V lost 2 bases, J lost 5 bases, and 10 bases stayed unmatched. This CDR3 is 18 amino acids long. Germline CDR1 and CDR2: LNHDA and SQIVND (reference sequence). The chain's CDR3 is CASSIPSRGQGNNSPLHF. The CDR3 region has the DNA TGTGCCAGTAGTATACCCTCACGAGGACAGGGGAATAATTCACCCCTCCACTTT.

The chain has TRBV15 and TRBJ1-5, with D possibly being TRBD1 (5 bases). In germline, CDR1 is LNHNV, CDR2 YYDKDF (reference sequence). The CDR3 has 16 residues. With 0 bases removed from V and 5 bases from J, the gap between germline ends came to 14 bases. The CDR3 here is CATSRDWQGTYQPQHF. The CDR3 nucleotides read TGTGCCACCAGCAGAGATTGGCAGGGAACTTATCAGCCCCAGCATTTT. Full variable domain (outside the CDR3, taken from reference TRBV15 and TRBJ1-5): DAMVIQNPRYQVTQFGKPVTLSCSQTLNHNVMYWYQQKSSQAPKLLFHYYDKDFNNEADTPDNFQSRRPNTSFCFLDIRSPGLGDTAMYLCATSRDWQGTYQPQHFGDGTRLSIL.

The CDR3 protein is CASSYRTGTGKVGNQPQHF. The CDR3 nucleotides are TGTGCCAGCAGTTACCGAACCGGGACAGGGAAGGTCGGCAATCAGCCCCAGCATTTT. This chain joins TRBV6-2 or TRBV6-3 and TRBJ1-5, with 9 positions matching TRBD1. J lost 2 bases, V lost 2 bases, and 13 bases had no gene match. The CDR3 extends over 19 amino acids. Germline-derived CDR1 and CDR2 are MNHEY and SVGEGT.

The V and J genes are TRBV30 and TRBJ2-5, with a tentative D call TRBD1 (6 bases). Germline CDR1 is GTSNPN and CDR2 is SVGIG (reference sequence). This CDR3 contains 12 residues. Trimming shortened V by 4 bases and J by 7 bases, and 13 bases separated the two germline ends. The CDR3 coding sequence is TGTGCCTGGAACAGGGTGGAAGTGACCCAGTACTTC. Translating it yields CAWNRVEVTQYF.

This clone occurred a few times. The chain employs TRBV4-1 and TRBJ2-7; TRBD2 agrees at 10 bases. CDR3 length: 16 residues. V trimming: 0 bases; J trimming: 7 bases; junction bases outside the gene matches: 9. Germline V lookup: CDR1 MGHRA, CDR2 YSYEKL. CDR3 sequence reads: CASSQELAGPGTEQYF. In DNA form, the CDR3 reads TGCGCCAGCAGCCAAGAACTAGCGGGACCCGGGACAGAGCAGTACTTC.

V is TRBV5-4 and J is TRBJ2-2, with a tentative D call TRBD2 (5 bases). The CDR3 has 15 amino acids. CDR1 SGHNT and CDR2 YYREEE come from the germline V gene (reference sequence). Trimming took 1 base from V and 2 from J, leaving 9 bases between them. The DNA of the CDR3 is TGTGCCAGCAGCTTGCGTCGGGATAACACCGGGGAGCTGTTTTTT. Translated: CASSLRRDNTGELFF.

The chain combines TRBV5-1 with TRBJ2-1, with TRBD1 matching over 9 bases. CDR1 SGHRS and CDR2 YFSETQ come from the germline V gene. J lost 8 bases, V lost 3 bases, and 12 bases had no gene match. The CDR3 has 16 amino acids. In DNA form, the CDR3 reads TGCGCCAGCAGCTGGGACAGGGTCTTATTGGGGGATGAGCAGTTCTTC. It encodes CASSWDRVLLGDEQFF.

This clone was observed a few times. This rearrangement joins TRBV29-1 to TRBJ1-1; 7 nucleotides align to TRBD1. The ends lost 7 bases at V and 1 base at J; junction bases unmatched: 3. CDR1 and CDR2 (germline): SQVTM, ANQGSEA. This CDR3 has 12 amino acids. The CDR3 sequence: CSAGTANTEAFF. As DNA, the CDR3 is TGCAGCGCAGGGACAGCGAACACTGAAGCTTTCTTT. The full variable domain, with the rest looked up from reference TRBV29-1 and TRBJ1-1, is SAVISQKPSRDICQRGTSLTIQCQVDSQVTMMFWYRQQPGQSLTLIATANQGSEATYESGFVIDKFPISRPNLTFSTLTVSNMSPEDSSIYLCSAGTANTEAFFGQGTRLTVV.

This chain joins TRBV11-2 and TRBJ2-1; 7 bases line up with TRBD2. CDR3 size: 17 residues. Germline lookup yields CDR1 SGHAT and CDR2 FQNNGV. The V segment lost 5 bases and the J segment 8 bases; nucleotides outside the gene matches: 18. CDR3 amino acids: CASSAALLAGVRDEQFF. For the CDR3, the DNA is TGTGCCAGCAGCGCAGCACTGTTGGCGGGAGTCAGGGATGAGCAGTTCTTC.

The chain carries TRBV27 and TRBJ1-5; 12 nucleotides agree with TRBD1. The CDR3 is made up of 15 amino acids. The V and J ends lost 3 bases and 5 bases, in that order; junction bases with no gene match: 2. The germline gives CDR1 MNHEY, CDR2 SMNVEV (reference sequence). The CDR3 protein is CASSFGTGGDQPQHF. DNA for the CDR3: TGTGCCAGCAGTTTCGGGACAGGGGGCGATCAGCCCCAGCATTTT.

A single count supports this clone. The V gene is TRBV5-6, the J gene TRBJ2-3, with 9 bases aligning to TRBD2. Germline CDR1 and CDR2: SGHDT and YYEEEE. The CDR3 spans 17 residues. The ends lost 0 bases at V and 2 bases at J; junction bases unmatched: 7. The CDR3 here is CASSLGLAGLPTDTQYF. Here the CDR3 DNA reads TGTGCCAGCAGCTTGGGGCTAGCGGGACTACCCACAGATACGCAGTATTTT.

The chain recombines TRBV27 with TRBJ2-5, with 8 bases identical to TRBD2. V shed 3 bases and J 5 bases; nucleotides not matched to a gene: 11. The CDR3 contains 16 residues. The V gene's germline CDR1 is MNHEY and CDR2 SMNVEV (reference sequence). The CDR3 coding sequence is TGTGCCAGCAGTTTGGGGGGGTTAGCGGGACGGGAGACCCAGTACTTC. Amino acid sequence: CASSLGGLAGRETQYF.

This clone came up once. The gene calls are TRBV12-3 or TRBV12-4 and TRBJ1-2; no reliable D call. The CDR3 extends over 13 amino acids. Trimming shortened V by 5 bases and J by 5 bases, and 12 bases separated the two germline ends. CDR3 protein: CASSATAKYGYTF. For the CDR3, the DNA is TGTGCCAGCAGTGCGACTGCCAAGTATGGCTACACCTTC.

The genes are TRBV11-2 and TRBJ1-1; weak D call: TRBD1 (6 bases). Trimming took 4 bases from V and 1 from J, leaving 13 bases between them. Germline V gene lookup returns CDR1 SGHAT and CDR2 FQNNGV. This CDR3 region has 15 residues. The chain's CDR3 is CASSSYRDKNTEAFF. DNA of the CDR3: TGTGCCAGCAGCTCTTATCGGGACAAGAACACTGAAGCTTTCTTT.